The source of this T cell receptor (beta chain) is a study of shared clonotypes between healthy human individuals. Study in general: Per donor, three plates held CD4 naive cells, three held CD4 memory, two held CD8 naive and one held CD8 memory. Study-level results: The study's rarefaction showed incomplete sorted-subset sequencing despite large depth.

Points on this clone: Its specificity is not known.

Every immunoSEQ plate was one replicate of a subset's evenly spread DNA. The table came from immunoSEQ multiplex PCR; TCRdb's copy has only in-frame clones and leaves some out. The data contain about 110,000 clones, around 65% of them singletons. This CDR3 comprises 18 residues. The germline CDR1 and CDR2 sequences are MGHRA and YSYEKL. V shed 0 bases and J 7 bases; nucleotides not matched to a gene: 8. This receptor was identified in a woman in her twenties or thirties in good health. This chain connects TRBV4-1 to TRBJ2-1, with 14 nucleotides matching TRBD2. Sequenced material: memory CD8+ T cells sorted from blood. Specified subset: CD45RO+ cells pooled with CCR7-negative TemRA cells. CDR3 residues: CASSQEGWGTSGRNEQFF. The CDR3 coding sequence is TGCGCCAGCAGCCAAGAAGGTTGGGGGACTAGCGGGAGAAATGAGCAGTTCTTC.